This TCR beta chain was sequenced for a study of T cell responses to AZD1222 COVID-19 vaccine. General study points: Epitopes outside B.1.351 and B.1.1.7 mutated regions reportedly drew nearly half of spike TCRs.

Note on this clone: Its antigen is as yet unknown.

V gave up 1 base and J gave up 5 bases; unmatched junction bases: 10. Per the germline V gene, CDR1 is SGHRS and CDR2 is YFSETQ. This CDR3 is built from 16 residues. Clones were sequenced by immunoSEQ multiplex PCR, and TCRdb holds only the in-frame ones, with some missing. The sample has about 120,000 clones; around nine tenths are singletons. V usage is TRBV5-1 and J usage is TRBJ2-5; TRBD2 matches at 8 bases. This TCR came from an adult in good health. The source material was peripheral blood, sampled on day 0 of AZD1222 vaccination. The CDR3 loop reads CASSLTGGPSGETQYF. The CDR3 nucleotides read TGCGCCAGCAGCTTGACGGGAGGGCCCTCGGGGGAGACCCAGTACTTC.